Below, 26 T cell receptor beta chains from the same sample are listed, as sequenced in a study of CD8 T cells in ankylosing spondylitis. From the 5' RACE reads, TCRdb called clonotypes with MiXCR, one entry per CDR3 protein. The sample records 300,000 to 350,000 distinct CDR3 sequences, less than 25% being singletons. Sample: blood, either unsorted or a sorted T cell fraction (not recorded which). The origin of the receptors is a female donor with ankylosing spondylitis or in good health (not recorded which).

This sequence joins TRBV12-3 or TRBV12-4 and TRBJ1-2; 7 bases map to TRBD1. The CDR3 has 13 amino acids. Germline trimming cut 6 bases from V and 8 bases from J; bases unmatched to any gene: 9. CDR3 coding DNA: TGTGCCAGCAGCCGGGACAGTCGTGCGGGCTACACCTTC. Translation gives CASSRDSRAGYTF.

This chain links TRBV6-5 with TRBJ2-5; 8 bases are a match to TRBD2. Germline V CDR1 and CDR2: MNHEY, SVGAGI. The CDR3 has 14 residues. The V segment lost 2 bases and the J segment 5 bases; nucleotides outside the gene matches: 4. Here the CDR3 DNA reads TGTGCCAGCAGTTACGAAGGCGGGAGGGAGACCCAGTACTTC. Translated, it gives CASSYEGGRETQYF.

This clonotype came up many times. The chain recombines TRBV20-1 with TRBJ2-1; 7 bases match TRBD1. From germline, CDR1 is DFQATT and CDR2 SNEGSKA (reference sequence). This CDR3 region has 14 residues. J lost 6 bases, V lost 0 bases, and 5 bases had no gene match. This CDR3 is CSAREAQGINEQFF. The CDR3 nucleotides are TGCAGTGCTAGAGAAGCACAGGGGATCAATGAGCAGTTCTTC.

In the case of this clonotype: This CDR3 is missing its conserved last phenylalanine or tryptophan, likely due to a read error. The chain combines TRBV6-2 or TRBV6-3 with TRBJ2-7; D remains ambiguous. Germline CDR1 and CDR2: MNHEY and SVGEGT. V was trimmed by 6 bases and J by 7 bases, leaving 10 bases between them. This CDR3 is built from 11 residues. CDR3 sequence (DNA): TGTGCCAGCAGGACCCATCGAGAGCAGTACTTA. This codes for CASRTHREQYL.

The chain joins TRBV15 to TRBJ2-7, with TRBD1 matching over 7 bases. Germline assignment: CDR1 LNHNV and CDR2 YYDKDF (reference sequence). There are 18 residues in the CDR3. V gave up 0 bases and J gave up 1 base; unmatched junction bases: 12. DNA for the CDR3: TGTGCCACCAGCAGAGATAACCCACACAGGGGTAGGTCCTACGAGCAGTACTTC. Encoded protein: CATSRDNPHRGRSYEQYF. Supplemented by reference TRBV15 and TRBJ2-7, the full variable domain reads DAMVIQNPRYQVTQFGKPVTLSCSQTLNHNVMYWYQQKSSQAPKLLFHYYDKDFNNEADTPDNFQSRRPNTSFCFLDIRSPGLGDTAMYLCATSRDNPHRGRSYEQYFGPGTRLTVT.

The rearrangement links TRBV27 to TRBJ1-1; the D is unclear. Germline V gene data show CDR1 as MNHEY and CDR2 as SMNVEV (reference sequence). The V end was cut by 3 bases, the J end by 1 base, with 9 bases between. CDR3 length equals 14 residues. DNA of the CDR3: TGTGCCAGCAGTTTGGGGAGGCCGAACACTGAAGCTTTCTTT. Protein sequence: CASSLGRPNTEAFF.

V and J are TRBV13 and TRBJ1-2; no clear D. Germline V gene sequence: CDR1 PRHDT, CDR2 FYEKMQ (reference sequence). V was trimmed by 4 bases and J by 4 bases, leaving 10 bases between them. The CDR3 has 13 residues. The DNA of the CDR3 is TGTGCCAGCAGCTCGACGGAAGTCTATGGCTACACCTTC. Amino acids: CASSSTEVYGYTF.

The chain is built from TRBV21-1 and TRBJ2-7. TRBV21-1 is a known pseudogene. The CDR3 is 13 amino acids. The CDR3, as DNA: TGTGCCAGCAGAATAACGGGGTTCTACGAGCAGTACTTC. Amino acid sequence: CASRITGFYEQYF.

In its sample, this clonotype was seen a few times. The rearrangement uses TRBV18 and TRBJ2-5, with D unclear. V was clipped by 0 bases and J by 5 bases, with 7 bases between them. The length of the CDR3 is 13 residues. Germline values: CDR1 KGHSH, CDR2 LQKENI. This CDR3 reads CASSPPRRETQYF. Written as DNA, the CDR3 is TGTGCCAGCTCACCACCCCGTCGGGAGACCCAGTACTTC.

The sample holds many counts of this clonotype. This chain links TRBV29-1 with TRBJ2-7; possible D gene TRBD2, 6 bases. V was shortened by 4 bases and J by 2 bases, with 9 bases between the two germline ends. The CDR3 loop spans 12 amino acids. In germline, CDR1 is SQVTM, CDR2 ANQGSEA. The CDR3 bases are TGCAGCGTTGGGAGGGTCACCTACGAGCAGTACTTC. It encodes CSVGRVTYEQYF.

This rearrangement joins TRBV20-1 to TRBJ2-7, with 8 bases aligning to TRBD2. Trimming at V came to 6 bases and at J to 3 bases, leaving 10 bases not matched to a gene. Germline V gene sequence: CDR1 DFQATT, CDR2 SNEGSKA (reference sequence). The CDR3 is 14 amino acids. Here the CDR3 reads CSAQAGAVNYEQYF. The CDR3 bases are TGCAGTGCCCAAGCGGGAGCGGTGAACTACGAGCAGTACTTC.

The chain combines TRBV28 with TRBJ1-5; 8 positions agree with TRBD1. The J segment lost 4 bases and the V segment lost 6 bases, leaving 2 bases of the junction unmatched. The CDR3 extends over 13 amino acids. In germline, CDR1 is MDHEN, CDR2 SYDVKM. For the CDR3, the DNA is TGTGCCAGCAGAGACAGGGGAAATCAGCCCCAGCATTTT. Translating it yields CASRDRGNQPQHF.

This clonotype turned up a few times. This chain joins TRBV12-3 or TRBV12-4 and TRBJ1-5; D may be TRBD1 (5 bases). Trimming removed 3 bases from V and 6 bases from J, with 12 bases in between. This CDR3 comprises 14 residues. CDR3: CASSFGQGVQPQHF. CDR3 bases: TGTGCCAGCAGTTTCGGGCAGGGAGTTCAGCCCCAGCATTTT.

This clonotype occurred a few times. The gene calls are TRBV7-2 and TRBJ2-3; D is possibly TRBD2 (7 bases). Germline loops: CDR1 SGHTA, CDR2 FQGNSA. This CDR3 has 12 residues. V was clipped by 8 bases and J by 7 bases, with 13 bases between them. The CDR3 region is CASGGASHTQYF. The CDR3 DNA sequence: TGTGCCAGCGGGGGGGCTAGCCATACGCAGTATTTT.

J is TRBJ2-5 and V is TRBV5-1, with TRBD2 matching 13 bases. The CDR3 loop spans 15 amino acids. The germline gives CDR1 SGHRS, CDR2 YFSETQ. V was clipped by 3 bases and J by 5 bases; unmatched bases: 4. CDR3 coding DNA: TGCGCCAGCAGCTACCCGGGACTAGCGGGGGAGACCCAGTACTTC. It is translated as CASSYPGLAGETQYF.

The chain joins TRBV20-1 to TRBJ1-6; no definite D call. Trimming took 5 bases from V and 9 from J, leaving 17 bases between them. The CDR3 loop spans 14 amino acids. Germline-derived CDR1 and CDR2 are DFQATT and SNEGSKA (reference sequence). The CDR3 loop reads CSAVRNSVGSPLHF. CDR3 sequence (DNA): TGCAGTGCTGTCCGGAACAGCGTCGGTTCACCCCTCCACTTT.

There are many counts of this clonotype. The chain combines TRBV20-1 with TRBJ2-5; D ambiguous. Trimming took off 3 bases at V and 7 bases at J, with 6 bases between the two ends. Per germline, CDR1 DFQATT and CDR2 SNEGSKA (reference sequence). The length of the CDR3 is 10 residues. CDR3 nucleotides: TGCAGTGCTAGGGGTGGGACCCAGTACTTC. Protein product: CSARGGTQYF.

This clonotype was seen repeatedly, ten times or more. The V call is TRBV7-2, the J call TRBJ1-4; a possible D gene is TRBD1 (5 bases). The CDR3 covers 15 residues. CDR1 and CDR2 from the germline V gene are SGHTA and FQGNSA. V lost 4 bases and J lost 4, with 13 bases in between. This chain's CDR3 is CASSSAGHGNEKLFF. CDR3 in DNA: TGTGCCAGCAGCTCGGCGGGGCATGGTAATGAAAAACTGTTTTTT.

This chain uses TRBV11-2 with TRBJ2-3; 7 bases agree with TRBD2. The junction had 2 bases not matched to a gene; V was cut back by 2 bases and J by 3 bases. The CDR3 extends over 14 amino acids. Germline CDR1 is SGHAT and CDR2 is FQNNGV. For the CDR3, the DNA is TGTGCCAGCAGCTTAAGAGCGGGAACAGATACGCAGTATTTT. Amino acid sequence: CASSLRAGTDTQYF. Full variable domain (remainder filled in from reference TRBV11-2 and TRBJ2-3): EAGVAQSPRYKIIEKRQSVAFWCNPISGHATLYWYQQILGQGPKLLIQFQNNGVVDDSQLPKDRFSAERLKGVDSTLKIQPAKLEDSAVYLCASSLRAGTDTQYFGPGTRLTVL.

This sequence joins TRBV7-2 and TRBJ2-7, with D perhaps TRBD2 (6 bases). There are 15 residues in the CDR3. The germline V and J ends were trimmed by 1 base and 2 bases, with 12 bases remaining between them. Germline CDR1 is SGHTA and CDR2 is FQGNSA. The CDR3 protein is CASSLGGTGTYEQYF. DNA for the CDR3: TGTGCCAGCAGCTTAGGCGGGACCGGCACCTACGAGCAGTACTTC.

A few counts support this clonotype. The V gene is TRBV24-1, the J gene TRBJ2-3; D not resolved. The CDR3 is 14 amino acids. Trimming pared 5 bases from V and 2 bases from J, leaving 10 bases between. Germline loops: CDR1 KGHDR, CDR2 SFDVKD. CDR3 region: CATSAFANTDTQYF. The CDR3 DNA sequence: TGTGCCACCAGTGCTTTTGCTAACACAGATACGCAGTATTTT.

The gene calls are TRBV12-3 or TRBV12-4 and TRBJ2-2; D ambiguous. Trimming took 7 bases from V and 5 from J, leaving 5 bases between them. The CDR3 is 11 amino acids. The CDR3 region has the DNA TGTGCCAGCACCTTAACCGGGGAGCTGTTTTTT. It yields the protein CASTLTGELFF.

This clonotype was detected a few times. V gene TRBV9 combines with J gene TRBJ2-1; possible D gene TRBD2, 5 bases. The germline V and J ends were trimmed by 0 bases and 5 bases, with 9 bases remaining between them. The CDR3 has 14 residues. CDR1 and CDR2 (germline): SGDLS, YYNGEE. The CDR3 loop is CASSVGRADNEQFF. CDR3 bases: TGTGCCAGCAGCGTAGGTCGAGCGGACAATGAGCAGTTCTTC. Full variable domain (outside the CDR3, taken from reference TRBV9 and TRBJ2-1): DSGVTQTPKHLITATGQRVTLRCSPRSGDLSVYWYQQSLDQGLQFLIQYYNGEERAKGNILERFSAQQFPDLHSELNLSSLELGDSALYFCASSVGRADNEQFFGPGTRLTVL.

This chain connects TRBV7-3 to TRBJ1-1; D gene uncertain. The CDR3 length is 15 residues. V shed 5 bases and J shed 0 bases, with 13 bases lying between them. The germline V gene encodes CDR1 SGHTA and CDR2 FQGTGA. The CDR3 coding sequence is TGTGCCAGCAGCGGCGGTAGACTGATGAACACTGAAGCTTTCTTT. It is translated as CASSGGRLMNTEAFF.

This clonotype was seen a few times. V gene TRBV7-2 combines with J gene TRBJ2-3, with D possibly TRBD1 on 6 matching bases. V lost 2 bases and J lost 0, with 12 bases in between. Germline V gene sequence: CDR1 SGHTA, CDR2 FQGNSA. This CDR3 has 16 residues. The chain's CDR3 is CASSLTRGSSTDTQYF. The CDR3 bases are TGTGCCAGCAGCTTAACTAGGGGGTCTAGCACAGATACGCAGTATTTT.

The chain recombines TRBV7-2 with TRBJ2-5; 9 positions agree with TRBD2. Per the germline V gene, CDR1 is SGHTA and CDR2 is FQGNSA. CDR3 length: 15 residues. V shed 5 bases, J shed 1 base, and the junction held 5 bases outside the gene matches. The CDR3 reads CASSIGTSLQETQYF. CDR3 coding DNA: TGTGCCAGCAGCATCGGGACTAGCCTCCAAGAGACCCAGTACTTC.